A single T cell receptor (beta chain) is shown here with its context. The sample originates from a study of blood T cell repertoires in COVID-19. Trimming removed 3 bases from V and 9 bases from J; junction bases left unmatched: 9. Germline V gene lookup returns CDR1 DFQATT and CDR2 SNEGSKA (reference sequence). This CDR3 is built from 15 residues. TCRdb's copy holds only in-frame clones and misses some; the assay was immunoSEQ multiplex PCR. There are about 180,000 clones in the sample; roughly 87% occur only once, and roughly 1.5% lies in the top ten. This rearrangement joins TRBV20-1 to TRBJ2-1; 12 bases are a match to TRBD2. This receptor was obtained from a woman aged 50 to 60 with acute or convalescent COVID-19. The sample taken for sequencing was peripheral blood. The CDR3 spells CSASPLAGGFGEQFF. The CDR3 coding sequence is TGCAGTGCTAGTCCTCTAGCGGGAGGGTTCGGTGAGCAGTTCTTC.